Reported below is one TCR beta chain. Its matching antigen is unknown. This sample was included in a study of response to subunit inactivated influenza vaccine. Study results and limitations: Each seasonal influenza vaccination, the authors suggested, recruits few new T cells.

The CDR3 sequence is 14 residues long. The V end lost 7 bases, the J end lost 0 bases, and 13 bases lay between the germline ends. Per the germline V gene, CDR1 is SEHNR and CDR2 is FQNEAQ (reference sequence). TCRdb analysed the RT-PCR reads with MiXCR anew, one entry per CDR3 protein. The sample includes about 780,000 distinct CDR3 sequences, about 18% of them seen just once. The specimen comprised PBMCs from blood, sampled roughly 5 days after vaccination. The TCR sequence derives from a man aged 45-60 years who received an inactivated influenza vaccine. The genes are TRBV7-9 and TRBJ2-7; D is unresolved. This CDR3 reads CASIGPASSYEQYF. CDR3 coding DNA: TGTGCCAGCATCGGGCCGGCTAGCTCCTACGAGCAGTACTTC.